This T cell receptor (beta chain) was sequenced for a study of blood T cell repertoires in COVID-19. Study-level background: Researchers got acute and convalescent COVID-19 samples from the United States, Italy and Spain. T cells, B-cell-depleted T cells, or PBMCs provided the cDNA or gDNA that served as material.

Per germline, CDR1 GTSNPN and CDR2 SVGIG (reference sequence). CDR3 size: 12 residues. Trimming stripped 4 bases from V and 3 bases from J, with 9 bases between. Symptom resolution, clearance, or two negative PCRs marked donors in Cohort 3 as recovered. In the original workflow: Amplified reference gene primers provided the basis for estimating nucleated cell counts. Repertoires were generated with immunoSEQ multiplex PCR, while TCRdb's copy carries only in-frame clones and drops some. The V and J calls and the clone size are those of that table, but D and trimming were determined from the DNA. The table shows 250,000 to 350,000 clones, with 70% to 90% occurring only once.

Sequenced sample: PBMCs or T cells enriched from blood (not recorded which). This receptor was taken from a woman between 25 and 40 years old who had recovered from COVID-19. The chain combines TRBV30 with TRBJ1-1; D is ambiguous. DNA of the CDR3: TGTGCCTGGACCCACCCGGACACTGAAGCTTTCTTT. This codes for CAWTHPDTEAFF.